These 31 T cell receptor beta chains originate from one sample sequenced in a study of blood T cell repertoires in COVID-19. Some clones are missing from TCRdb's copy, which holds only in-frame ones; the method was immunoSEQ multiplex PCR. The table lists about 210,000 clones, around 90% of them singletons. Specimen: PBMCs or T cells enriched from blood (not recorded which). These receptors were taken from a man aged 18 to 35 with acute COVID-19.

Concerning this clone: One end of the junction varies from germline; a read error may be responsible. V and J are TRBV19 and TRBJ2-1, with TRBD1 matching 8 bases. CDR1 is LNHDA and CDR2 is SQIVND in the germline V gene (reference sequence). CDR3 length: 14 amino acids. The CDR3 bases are TGTGCCAGCAGTACAGGGGGCTCCTACAATGAGCAGTTCTTC. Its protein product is CASSTGGSYNEQFF. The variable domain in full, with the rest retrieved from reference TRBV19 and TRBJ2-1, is DGGITQSPKYLFRKEGQNVTLSCEQNLNHDAMYWYRQDPGQGLRLIYYSQIVNDFQKGDIAEGYSVSREKKESFPLTVTSAQKNPTAFYLCASSTGGSYNEQFFGPGTRLTVL.

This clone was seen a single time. The CDR3 sequence: CASSLIGGRSYEQYF. DNA of the CDR3: TGTGCCAGCAGCTTAATCGGCGGCCGCTCCTACGAGCAGTACTTC. The rearrangement uses TRBV11-3 and TRBJ2-7; no clear D. Germline V gene data show CDR1 as SGHNT and CDR2 as YENEEA. V was trimmed by 2 bases and J by 0 bases, leaving 11 bases between them. The CDR3 covers 15 residues. Variable domain in full (rest from reference TRBV11-3 and TRBJ2-7): EAGVVQSPRYKIIEKKQPVAFWCNPISGHNTLYWYLQNLGQGPELLIRYENEEAVDDSQLPKDRFSAERLKGVDSTLKIQPAELGDSAVYLCASSLIGGRSYEQYFGPGTRLTVT.

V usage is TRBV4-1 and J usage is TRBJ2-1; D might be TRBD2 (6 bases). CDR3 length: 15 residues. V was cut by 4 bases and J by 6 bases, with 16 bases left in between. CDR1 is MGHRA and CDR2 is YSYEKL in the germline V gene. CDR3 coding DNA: TGCGCCAGCAGCCCCAGAGCGGGCACGGCCAATGAGCAGTTCTTC. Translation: CASSPRAGTANEQFF.

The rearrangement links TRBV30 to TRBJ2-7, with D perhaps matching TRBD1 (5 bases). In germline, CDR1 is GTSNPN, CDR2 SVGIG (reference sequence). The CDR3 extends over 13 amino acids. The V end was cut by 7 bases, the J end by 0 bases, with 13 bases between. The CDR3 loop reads CASNRLSSYEQYF. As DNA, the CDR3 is TGTGCCTCCAACAGGTTAAGCTCCTACGAGCAGTACTTC.

The CDR3 DNA sequence: TGTGCCAGCAGTGAAGGGGGCTCAGGGGCCAACGTCCTGACTTTC. It specifies CASSEGGSGANVLTF. V usage is TRBV6-1 and J usage is TRBJ2-6, with D perhaps matching TRBD1 (5 bases). This CDR3 contains 15 residues. Trimming took off 1 base at V and 4 bases at J, with 8 bases between the two ends. In germline, CDR1 is MNHNS, CDR2 SASEGT.

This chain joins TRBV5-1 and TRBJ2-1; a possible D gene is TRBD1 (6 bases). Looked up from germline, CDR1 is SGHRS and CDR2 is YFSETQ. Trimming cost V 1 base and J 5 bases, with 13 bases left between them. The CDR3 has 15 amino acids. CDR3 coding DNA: TGCGCCAGCAGCTTGAGTACAGGGTGGGACAATGAGCAGTTCTTC. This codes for CASSLSTGWDNEQFF. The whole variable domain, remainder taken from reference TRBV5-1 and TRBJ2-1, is KAGVTQTPRYLIKTRGQQVTLSCSPISGHRSVSWYQQTPGQGLQFLFEYFSETQRNKGNFPGRFSGRQFSNSRSEMNVSTLELGDSALYLCASSLSTGWDNEQFFGPGTRLTVL.

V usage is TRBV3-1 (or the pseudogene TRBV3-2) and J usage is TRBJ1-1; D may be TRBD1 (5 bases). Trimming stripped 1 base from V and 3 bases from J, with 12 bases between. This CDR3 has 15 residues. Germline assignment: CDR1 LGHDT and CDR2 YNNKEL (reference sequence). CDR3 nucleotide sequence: TGTGCCAGCAGCCAAGCAGGGACTACGTACACTGAAGCTTTCTTT. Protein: CASSQAGTTYTEAFF.

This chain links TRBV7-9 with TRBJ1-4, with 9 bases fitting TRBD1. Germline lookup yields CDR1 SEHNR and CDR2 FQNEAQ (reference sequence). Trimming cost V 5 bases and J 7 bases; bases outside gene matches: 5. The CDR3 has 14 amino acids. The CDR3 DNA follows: TGTGCCAGCAGCCTACAGGGGGCATTTGAAAAACTGTTTTTT. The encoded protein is CASSLQGAFEKLFF. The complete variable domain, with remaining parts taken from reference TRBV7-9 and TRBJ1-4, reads DTGVSQNPRHKITKRGQNVTFRCDPISEHNRLYWYRQTLGQGPEFLTYFQNEAQLEKSRLLSDRFSAERPKGSFSTLEIQRTEQGDSAMYLCASSLQGAFEKLFFGSGTQLSVL.

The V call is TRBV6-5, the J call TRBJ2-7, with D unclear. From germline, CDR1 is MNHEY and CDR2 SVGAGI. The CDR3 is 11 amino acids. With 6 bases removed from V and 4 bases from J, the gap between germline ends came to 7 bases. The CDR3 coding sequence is TGTGCCAGCAGGACGACTTACGAGCAGTACTTC. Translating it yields CASRTTYEQYF.

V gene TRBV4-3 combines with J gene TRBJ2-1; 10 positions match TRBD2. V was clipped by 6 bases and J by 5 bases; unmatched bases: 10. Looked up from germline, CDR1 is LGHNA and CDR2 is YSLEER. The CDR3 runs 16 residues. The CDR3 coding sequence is TGCGCCAGCAGGGAGGCCTGGACTAGCGGAAACAATGAGCAGTTCTTC. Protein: CASREAWTSGNNEQFF.

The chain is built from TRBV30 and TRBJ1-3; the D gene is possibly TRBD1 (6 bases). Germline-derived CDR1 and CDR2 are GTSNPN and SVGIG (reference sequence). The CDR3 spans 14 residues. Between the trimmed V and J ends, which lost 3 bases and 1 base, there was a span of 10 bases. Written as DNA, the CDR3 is TGTGCCTGGAGGGGGACAAGTTCTGGAAACACCATATATTTT. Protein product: CAWRGTSSGNTIYF.

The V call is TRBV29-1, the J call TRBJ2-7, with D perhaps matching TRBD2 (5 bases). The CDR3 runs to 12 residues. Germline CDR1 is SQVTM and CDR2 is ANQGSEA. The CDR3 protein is CTRPGSPYEQYF. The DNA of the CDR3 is TGCACCCGCCCGGGGTCCCCCTACGAGCAGTACTTC.

The CDR3 here is CASSLIEAQKETQYF. In nucleotides, the CDR3 is TGTGCCAGCAGCCTGATCGAGGCCCAGAAAGAGACCCAGTACTTC. The chain carries TRBV21-1 and TRBJ2-5; the table assigns TRBD2, which was not confirmed against the DNA. TRBV21-1 is a listed pseudogene. The CDR3 consists of 15 residues.

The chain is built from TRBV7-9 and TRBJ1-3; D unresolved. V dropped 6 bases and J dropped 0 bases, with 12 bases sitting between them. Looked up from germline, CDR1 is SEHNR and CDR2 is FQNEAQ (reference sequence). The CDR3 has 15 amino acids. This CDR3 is CASRPRRLSGNTIYF. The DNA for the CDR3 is TGTGCCAGCAGGCCCAGGAGGCTCTCTGGAAACACCATATATTTT.

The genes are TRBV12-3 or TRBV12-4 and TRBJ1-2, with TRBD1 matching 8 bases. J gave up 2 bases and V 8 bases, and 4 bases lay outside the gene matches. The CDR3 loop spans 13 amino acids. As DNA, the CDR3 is TGTGCCAGCGACCGACAGGGGAACTATGGCTACACCTTC. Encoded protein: CASDRQGNYGYTF.

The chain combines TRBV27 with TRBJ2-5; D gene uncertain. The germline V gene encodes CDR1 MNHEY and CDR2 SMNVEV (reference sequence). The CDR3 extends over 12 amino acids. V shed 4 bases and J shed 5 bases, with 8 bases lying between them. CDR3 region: CASSSAGETQYF. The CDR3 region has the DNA TGTGCCAGCAGTTCCGCCGGGGAGACCCAGTACTTC.

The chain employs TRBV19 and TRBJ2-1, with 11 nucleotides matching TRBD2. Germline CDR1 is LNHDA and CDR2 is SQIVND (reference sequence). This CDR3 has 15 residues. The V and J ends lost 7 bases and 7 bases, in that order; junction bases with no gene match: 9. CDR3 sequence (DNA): TGTGCCAGTAAGGACCAGGGACTAGCGGTAAATGAGCAGTTCTTC. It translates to CASKDQGLAVNEQFF.

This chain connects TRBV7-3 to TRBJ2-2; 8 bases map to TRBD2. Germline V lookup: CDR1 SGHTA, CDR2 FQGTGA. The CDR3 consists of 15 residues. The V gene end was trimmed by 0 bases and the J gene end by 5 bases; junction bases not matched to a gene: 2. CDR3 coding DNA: TGTGCCAGCAGCTTAACGGCTAGCGGGACCGGGGAGCTGTTTTTT. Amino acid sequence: CASSLTASGTGELFF.

CDR3 sequence: CASSHQGGTEAFF. DNA for the CDR3: TGTGCCAGCAGCCACCAGGGGGGCACTGAAGCTTTCTTT. This chain joins TRBV4-2 and TRBJ1-1; TRBD1 agrees at 7 bases. The J segment lost 4 bases and the V segment lost 3 bases, leaving 2 bases of the junction unmatched. The CDR3 sequence is 13 residues long. Germline V lookup: CDR1 LGHNA, CDR2 YNFKEQ.

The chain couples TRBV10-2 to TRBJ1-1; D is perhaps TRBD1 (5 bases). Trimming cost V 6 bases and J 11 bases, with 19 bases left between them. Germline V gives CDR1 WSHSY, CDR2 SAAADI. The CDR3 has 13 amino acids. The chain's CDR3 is CASSSGRGDDAFF. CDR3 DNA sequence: TGCGCCAGCAGCTCCGGGAGGGGCGACGATGCTTTCTTT.

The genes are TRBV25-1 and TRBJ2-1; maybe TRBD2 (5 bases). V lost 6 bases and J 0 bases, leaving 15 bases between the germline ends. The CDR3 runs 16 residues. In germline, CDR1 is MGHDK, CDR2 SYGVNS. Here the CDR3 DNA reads TGTGCCAGCAGAGATGTTAGCGTTAGCTCCTACAATGAGCAGTTCTTC. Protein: CASRDVSVSSYNEQFF.

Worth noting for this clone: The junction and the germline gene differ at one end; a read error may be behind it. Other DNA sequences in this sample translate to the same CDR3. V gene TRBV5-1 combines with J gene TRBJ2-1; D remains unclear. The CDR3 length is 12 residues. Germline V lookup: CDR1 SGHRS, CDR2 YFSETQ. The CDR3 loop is CASSLSDNEQFF. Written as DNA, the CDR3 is TGTGCCAGCAGCCTGTCCGACAATGAGCAGTTCTTC.

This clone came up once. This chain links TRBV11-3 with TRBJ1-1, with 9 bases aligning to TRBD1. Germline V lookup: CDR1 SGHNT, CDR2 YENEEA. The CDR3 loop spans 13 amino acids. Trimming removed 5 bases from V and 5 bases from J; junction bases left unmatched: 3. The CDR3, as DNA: TGTGCCAGCAGCGGGGGGACAGGGACTGAAGCTTTCTTT. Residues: CASSGGTGTEAFF.

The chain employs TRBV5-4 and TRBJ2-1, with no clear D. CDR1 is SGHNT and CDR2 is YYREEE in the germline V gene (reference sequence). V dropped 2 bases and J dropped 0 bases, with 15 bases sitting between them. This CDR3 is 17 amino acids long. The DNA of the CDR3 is TGTGCCAGCAGCTTAAGAGGAGCCCTGACCTCCTACAATGAGCAGTTCTTC. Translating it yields CASSLRGALTSYNEQFF.

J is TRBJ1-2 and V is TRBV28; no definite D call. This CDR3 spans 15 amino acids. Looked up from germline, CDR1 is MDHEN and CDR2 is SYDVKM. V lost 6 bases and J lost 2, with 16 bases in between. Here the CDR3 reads CASRPPAAGNYGYTF. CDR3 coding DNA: TGTGCCAGCAGACCCCCGGCGGCTGGGAACTATGGCTACACCTTC.

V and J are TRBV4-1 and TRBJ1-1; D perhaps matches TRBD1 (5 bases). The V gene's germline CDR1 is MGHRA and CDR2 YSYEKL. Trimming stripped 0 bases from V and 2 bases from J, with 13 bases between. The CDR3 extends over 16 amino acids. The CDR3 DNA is TGCGCCAGCAGCCAAGACTCCCTTAGGGGAAACACTGAAGCTTTCTTT. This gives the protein CASSQDSLRGNTEAFF.

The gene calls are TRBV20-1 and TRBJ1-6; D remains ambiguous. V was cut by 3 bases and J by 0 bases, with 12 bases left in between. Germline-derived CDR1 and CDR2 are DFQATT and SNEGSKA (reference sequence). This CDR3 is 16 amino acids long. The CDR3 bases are TGCAGTGCTAGTCTGCAGGTTGGCTCCTATAATTCACCCCTCCACTTT. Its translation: CSASLQVGSYNSPLHF.

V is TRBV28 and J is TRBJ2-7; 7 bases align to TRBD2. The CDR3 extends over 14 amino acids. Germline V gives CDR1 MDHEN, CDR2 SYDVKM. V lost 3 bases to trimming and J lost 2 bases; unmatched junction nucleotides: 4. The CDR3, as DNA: TGTGCCAGCAGTTTCGGCGGGAGCCCCTACGAGCAGTACTTC. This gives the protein CASSFGGSPYEQYF.

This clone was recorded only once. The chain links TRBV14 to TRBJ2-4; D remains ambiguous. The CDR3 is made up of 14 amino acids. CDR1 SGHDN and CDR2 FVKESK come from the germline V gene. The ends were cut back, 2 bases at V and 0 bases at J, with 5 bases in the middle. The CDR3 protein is CASSQTVAKNIQYF. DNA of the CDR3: TGTGCCAGCAGCCAAACAGTAGCCAAAAACATTCAGTACTTC.

The CDR3 DNA follows: TGTGCCAGCAGCCCAAGAGCGGGGGGACAAGAGACCCAGTACTTC. This codes for CASSPRAGGQETQYF. V and J are TRBV7-3 and TRBJ2-5, with 9 bases that match TRBD2. The ends lost 5 bases at V and 2 bases at J; junction bases unmatched: 6. The CDR3 spans 15 residues. CDR1 is SGHTA and CDR2 is FQGTGA in the germline V gene. The whole variable domain, filled in from reference TRBV7-3 and TRBJ2-5, reads GAGVSQTPSNKVTEKGKYVELRCDPISGHTALYWYRQSLGQGPEFLIYFQGTGAADDSGLPNDRFFAVRPEGSVSTLKIQRTERGDSAVYLCASSPRAGGQETQYFGPGTRLLVL.

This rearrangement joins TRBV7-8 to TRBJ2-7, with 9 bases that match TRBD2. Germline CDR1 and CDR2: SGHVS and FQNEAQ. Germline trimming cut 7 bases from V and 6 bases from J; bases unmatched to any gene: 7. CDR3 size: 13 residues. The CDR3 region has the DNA TGTGCCAGCATGAGGACTAGCGTGAGCGAGCAGTACTTC. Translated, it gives CASMRTSVSEQYF.